This TCR beta chain originates from a study of human T cells and chemical hapten exposure. The overall study: Per-sample TCR yield variability stemmed mainly from small pooled library volume differences.

V lost 1 base to trimming and J lost 4 bases, with 7 bases between them. Germline V gene sequence: CDR1 PRHDT, CDR2 FYEKMQ (reference sequence). This CDR3 spans 14 amino acids. Time point indicated: healthy volunteer bleed at 6 weeks. Unfractionated whole blood yielded total RNA. In the library, unique molecular identifiers were attached to individual cDNA molecules. TCRdb re-called the RACE reads with MiXCR, one entry per CDR3 protein. This sample has more than 75,000 distinct CDR3 sequences, with around 8.7% found just once. V and J are TRBV13 and TRBJ1-4; D is ambiguous. The sample taken for sequencing was whole blood. The source of this sequence is a male donor in good health. Some clones in this sample may be carry-over from other donors' samples. CDR3 loop: CASSLAGVNEKLFF. CDR3 coding DNA: TGTGCCAGCAGCTTAGCCGGGGTTAATGAAAAACTGTTTTTT.